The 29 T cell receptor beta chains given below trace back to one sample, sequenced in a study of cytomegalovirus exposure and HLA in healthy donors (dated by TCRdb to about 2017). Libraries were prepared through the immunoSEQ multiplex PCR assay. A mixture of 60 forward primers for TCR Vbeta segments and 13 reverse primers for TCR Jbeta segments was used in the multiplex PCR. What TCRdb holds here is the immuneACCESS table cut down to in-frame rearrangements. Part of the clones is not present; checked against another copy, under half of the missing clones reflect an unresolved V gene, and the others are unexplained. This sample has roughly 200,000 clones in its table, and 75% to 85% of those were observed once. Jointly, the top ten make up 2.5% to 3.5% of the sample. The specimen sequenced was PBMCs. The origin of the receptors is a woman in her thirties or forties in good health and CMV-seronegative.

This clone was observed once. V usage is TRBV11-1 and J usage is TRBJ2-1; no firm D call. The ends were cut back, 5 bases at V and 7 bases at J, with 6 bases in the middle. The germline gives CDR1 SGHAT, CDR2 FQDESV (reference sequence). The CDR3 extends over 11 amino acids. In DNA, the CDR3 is TGTGCCAGCAGCCCGCAGAATGAGCAGTTCTTC. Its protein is CASSPQNEQFF. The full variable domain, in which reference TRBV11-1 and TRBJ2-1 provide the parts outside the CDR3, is EAEVAQSPRYKITEKSQAVAFWCDPISGHATLYWYRQILGQGPELLVQFQDESVVDDSQLPKDRFSAERLKGVDSTLKIQPAELGDSAMYLCASSPQNEQFFGPGTRLTVL.

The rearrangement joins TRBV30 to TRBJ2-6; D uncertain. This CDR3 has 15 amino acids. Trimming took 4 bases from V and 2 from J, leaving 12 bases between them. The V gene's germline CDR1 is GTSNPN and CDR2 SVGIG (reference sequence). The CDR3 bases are TGTGCCTGGACGGAGTGGTCGACTGGGGCCAACGTCCTGACTTTC. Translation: CAWTEWSTGANVLTF.

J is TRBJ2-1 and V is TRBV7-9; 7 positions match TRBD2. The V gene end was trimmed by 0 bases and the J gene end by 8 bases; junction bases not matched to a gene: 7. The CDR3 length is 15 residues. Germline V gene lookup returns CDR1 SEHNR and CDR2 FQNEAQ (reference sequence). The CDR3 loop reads CASSLAYGRNDEQFF. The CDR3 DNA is TGTGCCAGCAGCTTAGCGTACGGGAGGAACGATGAGCAGTTCTTC.

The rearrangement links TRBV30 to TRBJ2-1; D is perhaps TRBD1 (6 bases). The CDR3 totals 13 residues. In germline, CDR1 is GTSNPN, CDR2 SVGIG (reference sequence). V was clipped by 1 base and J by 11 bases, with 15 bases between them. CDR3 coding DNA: TGTGCCTGGAGTGGACAAGGGGGATGGAAGCAGTTCTTC. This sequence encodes CAWSGQGGWKQFF.

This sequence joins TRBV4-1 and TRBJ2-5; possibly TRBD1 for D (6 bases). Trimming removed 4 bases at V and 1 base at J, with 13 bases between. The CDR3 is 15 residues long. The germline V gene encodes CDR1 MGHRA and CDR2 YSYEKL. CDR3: CASSRSQGIQETQYF. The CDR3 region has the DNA TGCGCCAGCAGCCGGAGCCAGGGGATCCAAGAGACCCAGTACTTC.

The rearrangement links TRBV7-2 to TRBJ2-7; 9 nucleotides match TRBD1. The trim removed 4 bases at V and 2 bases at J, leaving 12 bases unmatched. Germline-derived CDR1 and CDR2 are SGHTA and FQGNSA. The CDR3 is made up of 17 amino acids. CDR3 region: CASSSHRGLAEPYEQYF. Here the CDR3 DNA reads TGTGCCAGCAGCTCCCACAGGGGGCTAGCGGAGCCCTACGAGCAGTACTTC.

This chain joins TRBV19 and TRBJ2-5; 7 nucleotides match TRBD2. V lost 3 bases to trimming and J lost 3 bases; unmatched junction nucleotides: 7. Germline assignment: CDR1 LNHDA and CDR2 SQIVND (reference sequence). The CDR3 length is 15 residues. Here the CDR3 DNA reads TGTGCCAGTAGTATGCGGGAGAGGCGGGAAGAGACCCAGTACTTC. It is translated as CASSMRERREETQYF.

The DNA of the CDR3 is TGTGCCAGCAGCGTAGGACTAGCGGACTACAATGAGCAGTTCTTC. Translated, it gives CASSVGLADYNEQFF. The chain combines TRBV9 with TRBJ2-1; TRBD2 agrees at 9 bases. The junction had 1 base not matched to a gene; V was cut back by 0 bases and J by 3 bases. This CDR3 contains 15 residues. The germline CDR1 and CDR2 sequences are SGDLS and YYNGEE.

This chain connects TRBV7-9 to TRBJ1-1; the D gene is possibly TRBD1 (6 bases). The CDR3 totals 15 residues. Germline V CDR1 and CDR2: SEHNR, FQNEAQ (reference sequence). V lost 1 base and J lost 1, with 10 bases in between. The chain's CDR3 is CASSLGSGANTEAFF. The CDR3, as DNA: TGTGCCAGCAGCTTAGGATCAGGGGCGAACACTGAAGCTTTCTTT.

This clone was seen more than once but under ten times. As DNA, the CDR3 is TGTGCCAGCAGCCTCTTCCCGGAGTCGGAGACCCAGTACTTC. It is translated as CASSLFPESETQYF. J is TRBJ2-5 and V is TRBV11-2; no firm D call. Germline V gene lookup returns CDR1 SGHAT and CDR2 FQNNGV. This CDR3 comprises 14 residues. V dropped 5 bases and J dropped 5 bases, with 15 bases sitting between them.

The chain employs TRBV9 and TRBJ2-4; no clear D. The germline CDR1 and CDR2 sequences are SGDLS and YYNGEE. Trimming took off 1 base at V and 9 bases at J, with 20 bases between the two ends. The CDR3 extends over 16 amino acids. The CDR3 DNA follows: TGTGCCAGCAGCGTACCAAGTCGAGTCGGTTTACGCATTCAGTACTTC. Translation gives CASSVPSRVGLRIQYF.

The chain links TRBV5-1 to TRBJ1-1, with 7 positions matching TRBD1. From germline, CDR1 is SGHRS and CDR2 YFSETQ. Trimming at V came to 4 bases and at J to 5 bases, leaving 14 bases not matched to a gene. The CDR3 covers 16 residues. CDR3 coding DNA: TGCGCCAGCAGCACCCCCCGACAGGGCGGCCGGACTGAAGCTTTCTTT. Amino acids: CASSTPRQGGRTEAFF. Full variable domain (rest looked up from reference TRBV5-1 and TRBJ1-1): KAGVTQTPRYLIKTRGQQVTLSCSPISGHRSVSWYQQTPGQGLQFLFEYFSETQRNKGNFPGRFSGRQFSNSRSEMNVSTLELGDSALYLCASSTPRQGGRTEAFFGQGTRLTVV.

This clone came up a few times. The CDR3 sequence is CASSYLQGAFGEAFF. The CDR3 DNA reads TGTGCCAGCAGTTACTTGCAGGGGGCTTTTGGTGAAGCTTTCTTT. J is TRBJ1-1 and V is TRBV6-6; 8 nucleotides line up with TRBD1. V trimming: 1 base; J trimming: 7 bases; junction bases outside the gene matches: 8. Germline V gives CDR1 MNHNY, CDR2 SVGAGI (reference sequence). This CDR3 spans 15 amino acids.

This CDR3 reads CASSTGLGTANTEAFF. CDR3 DNA sequence: TGTGCCAGCAGCACAGGGCTGGGGACAGCGAACACTGAAGCTTTCTTT. This sequence joins TRBV11-2 and TRBJ1-1; 7 bases match TRBD1. CDR3 size: 16 residues. The V gene's germline CDR1 is SGHAT and CDR2 FQNNGV. Trimming cost V 5 bases and J 1 base; bases outside gene matches: 10.

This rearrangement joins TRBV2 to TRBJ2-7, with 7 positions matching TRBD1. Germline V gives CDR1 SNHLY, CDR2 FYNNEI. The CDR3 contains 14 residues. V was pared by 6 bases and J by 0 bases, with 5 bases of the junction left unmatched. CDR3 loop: CASRGTEASYEQYF. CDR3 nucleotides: TGTGCCAGCAGAGGGACAGAGGCCTCCTACGAGCAGTACTTC. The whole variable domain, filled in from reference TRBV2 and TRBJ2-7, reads EPEVTQTPSHQVTQMGQEVILRCVPISNHLYFYWYRQILGQKVEFLVSFYNNEISEKSEIFDDQFSVERPDGSNFTLKIRSTKLEDSAMYFCASRGTEASYEQYFGPGTRLTVT.

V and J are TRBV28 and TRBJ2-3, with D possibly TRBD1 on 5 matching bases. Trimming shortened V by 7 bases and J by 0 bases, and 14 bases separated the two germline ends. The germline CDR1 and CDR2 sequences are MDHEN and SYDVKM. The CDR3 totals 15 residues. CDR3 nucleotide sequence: TGTGCCAGCACGGTTACAGGACCTAGCACAGATACGCAGTATTTT. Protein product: CASTVTGPSTDTQYF.

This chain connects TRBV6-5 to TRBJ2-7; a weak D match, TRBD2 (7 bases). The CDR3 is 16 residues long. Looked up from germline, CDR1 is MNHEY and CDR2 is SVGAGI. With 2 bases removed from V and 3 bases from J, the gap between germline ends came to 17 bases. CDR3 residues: CASSYLGGQGSYEQYF. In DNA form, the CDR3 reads TGTGCCAGCAGTTACCTCGGGGGGCAGGGCAGCTACGAGCAGTACTTC.

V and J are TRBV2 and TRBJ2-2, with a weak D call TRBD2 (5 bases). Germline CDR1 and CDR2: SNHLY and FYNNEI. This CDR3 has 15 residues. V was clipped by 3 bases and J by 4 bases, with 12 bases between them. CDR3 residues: CASSEVGAATGELFF. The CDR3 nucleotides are TGTGCCAGCAGTGAGGTGGGAGCGGCCACCGGGGAGCTGTTTTTT.

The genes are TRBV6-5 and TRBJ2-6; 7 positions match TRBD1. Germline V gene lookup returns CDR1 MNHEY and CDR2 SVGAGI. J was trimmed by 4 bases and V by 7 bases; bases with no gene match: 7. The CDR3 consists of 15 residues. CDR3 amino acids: CASNAQGYGANVLTF. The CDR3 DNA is TGTGCCAGCAATGCACAGGGGTACGGGGCCAACGTCCTGACTTTC.

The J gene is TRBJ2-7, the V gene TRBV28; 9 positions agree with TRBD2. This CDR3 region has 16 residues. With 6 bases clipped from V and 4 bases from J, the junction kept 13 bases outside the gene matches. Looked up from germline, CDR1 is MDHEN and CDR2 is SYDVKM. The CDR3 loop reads CASSQNLAGVRYEQYF. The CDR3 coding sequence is TGTGCCAGCAGCCAGAACTTAGCGGGAGTAAGGTACGAGCAGTACTTC.

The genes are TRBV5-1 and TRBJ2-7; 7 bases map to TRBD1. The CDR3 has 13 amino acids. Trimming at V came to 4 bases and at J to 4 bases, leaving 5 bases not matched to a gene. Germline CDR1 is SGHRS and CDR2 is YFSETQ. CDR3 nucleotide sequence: TGCGCCAGCAGCAAGACGGGACAGTACGAGCAGTACTTC. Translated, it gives CASSKTGQYEQYF.

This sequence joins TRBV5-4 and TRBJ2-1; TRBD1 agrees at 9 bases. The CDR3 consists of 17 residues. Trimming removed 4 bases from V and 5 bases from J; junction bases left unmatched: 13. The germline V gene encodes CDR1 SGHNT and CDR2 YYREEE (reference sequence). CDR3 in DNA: TGTGCCAGCAGCCCAACCGGCGGGACAGGGACCCACAATGAGCAGTTCTTC. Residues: CASSPTGGTGTHNEQFF.

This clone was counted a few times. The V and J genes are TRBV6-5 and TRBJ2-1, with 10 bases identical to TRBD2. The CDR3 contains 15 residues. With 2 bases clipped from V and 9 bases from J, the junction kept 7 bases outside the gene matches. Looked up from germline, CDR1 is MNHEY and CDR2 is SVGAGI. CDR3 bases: TGTGCCAGCAGTTACAGGCTAGCGGGAGACGGTGAGCAGTTCTTC. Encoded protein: CASSYRLAGDGEQFF.

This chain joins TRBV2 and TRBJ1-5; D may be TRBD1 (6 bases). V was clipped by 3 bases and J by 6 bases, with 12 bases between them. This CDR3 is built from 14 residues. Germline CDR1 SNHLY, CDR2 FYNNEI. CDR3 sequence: CASSDQGGGQPQHF. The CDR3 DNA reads TGTGCCAGCAGTGACCAGGGAGGGGGTCAGCCCCAGCATTTT.

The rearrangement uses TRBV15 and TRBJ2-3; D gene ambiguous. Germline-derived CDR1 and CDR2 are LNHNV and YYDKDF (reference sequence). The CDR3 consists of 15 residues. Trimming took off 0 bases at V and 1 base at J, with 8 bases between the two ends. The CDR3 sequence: CATSREAVGTDTQYF. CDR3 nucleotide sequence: TGTGCCACCAGCAGAGAGGCGGTAGGCACAGATACGCAGTATTTT.

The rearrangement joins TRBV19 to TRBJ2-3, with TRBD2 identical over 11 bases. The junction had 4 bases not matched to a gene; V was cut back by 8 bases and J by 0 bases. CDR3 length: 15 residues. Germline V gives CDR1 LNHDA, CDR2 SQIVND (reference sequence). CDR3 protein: CASSRTSGSTDTQYF. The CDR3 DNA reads TGTGCCAGTTCCAGGACTAGCGGGAGCACAGATACGCAGTATTTT. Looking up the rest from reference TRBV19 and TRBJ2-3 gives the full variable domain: DGGITQSPKYLFRKEGQNVTLSCEQNLNHDAMYWYRQDPGQGLRLIYYSQIVNDFQKGDIAEGYSVSREKKESFPLTVTSAQKNPTAFYLCASSRTSGSTDTQYFGPGTRLTVL.

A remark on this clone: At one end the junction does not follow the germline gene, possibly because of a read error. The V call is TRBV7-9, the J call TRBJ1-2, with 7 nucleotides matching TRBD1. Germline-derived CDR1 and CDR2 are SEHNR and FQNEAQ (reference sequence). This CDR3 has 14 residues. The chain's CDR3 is CSSSLAAGGYGYTF. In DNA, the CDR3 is TGTTCCAGCAGCTTAGCGGCAGGGGGGTATGGCTACACCTTC.

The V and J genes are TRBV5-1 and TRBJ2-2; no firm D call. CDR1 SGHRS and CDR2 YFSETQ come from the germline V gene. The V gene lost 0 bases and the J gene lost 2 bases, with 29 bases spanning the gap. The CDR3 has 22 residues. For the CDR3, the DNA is TGCGCCAGCAGCTTGGTAGTTCTAAGGCAGGATCCCATCCGATTTAACACCGGGGAGCTGTTTTTT. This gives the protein CASSLVVLRQDPIRFNTGELFF.

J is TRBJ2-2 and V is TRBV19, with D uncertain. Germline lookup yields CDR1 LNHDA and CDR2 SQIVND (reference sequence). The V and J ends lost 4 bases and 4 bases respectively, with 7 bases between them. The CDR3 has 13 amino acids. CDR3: CASSKAGTGELFF. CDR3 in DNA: TGTGCCAGTAGTAAAGCTGGCACCGGGGAGCTGTTTTTT.